The 17 T cell receptor beta chains below all came from one sample that was sequenced in a study of blood T cell repertoires in COVID-19. Sequenced by immunoSEQ multiplex PCR; TCRdb stores in-frame clones only, minus some. The table shows around 56,000 clones, with about 87% occurring only once. The source material was peripheral blood. Receptors originate from a man aged 55 to 69 with active or convalescent COVID-19.

The V gene is TRBV7-2, the J gene TRBJ1-1, with D hard to call. The germline V gene encodes CDR1 SGHTA and CDR2 FQGNSA. The CDR3 sequence is 13 residues long. Trimming left V 2 bases short and J 8 bases short, with 12 bases between. Written as DNA, the CDR3 is TGTGCCAGCAGCTTAATCGAGTCGGTCGAAGCTTTCTTT. Translated, it gives CASSLIESVEAFF.

CDR3 bases: TGCGCCAGCAGCCCAAACTTAGTGGGAGCGGGAGTCCTAGGGTTTGGCGGGGAGCTGTTTTTT. As protein: CASSPNLVGAGVLGFGGELFF. The chain links TRBV4-1 to TRBJ2-2, with 8 bases that match TRBD2. The germline gives CDR1 MGHRA, CDR2 YSYEKL. J gave up 7 bases and V 4 bases, and 26 bases lay outside the gene matches. This CDR3 has 21 amino acids.

The chain uses TRBV7-8 and TRBJ1-3; 7 bases fit TRBD1. The CDR3 extends over 15 amino acids. With V trimmed by 1 base and J by 0 bases, 0 bases remained unmatched. Germline V lookup: CDR1 SGHVS, CDR2 FQNEAQ. CDR3 sequence reads: CASSLEGASGNTIYF. The CDR3 DNA follows: TGTGCCAGCAGCTTAGAGGGGGCCTCTGGAAACACCATATATTTT.

The V call is TRBV27, the J call TRBJ1-2; D may be TRBD1 (5 bases). CDR1 MNHEY and CDR2 SMNVEV come from the germline V gene (reference sequence). The CDR3 runs to 14 residues. V shed 2 bases and J shed 5 bases, with 12 bases lying between them. In nucleotides, the CDR3 is TGTGCCAGCAGTTTAGTAGGGGTGACTTATGGCTACACCTTC. Protein: CASSLVGVTYGYTF.

This chain uses TRBV5-5 with TRBJ1-1, with D possibly matching TRBD1 (6 bases). There are 15 residues in the CDR3. Germline CDR1 is SGHKS and CDR2 is YYEKEE (reference sequence). Trimming took 3 bases from V and 0 from J, leaving 12 bases between them. CDR3 amino acids: CASSSAGTMNTEAFF. The CDR3 bases are TGTGCCAGCAGCTCCGCCGGGACAATGAACACTGAAGCTTTCTTT.

V gene TRBV28 combines with J gene TRBJ1-2, with D maybe TRBD1 (5 bases). Trimming removed 6 bases at V and 6 bases at J, with 17 bases between. This CDR3 is 14 amino acids long. Germline V lookup: CDR1 MDHEN, CDR2 SYDVKM. Here the CDR3 DNA reads TGTGCCAGCAGAGTCCAGGGACTAATGAATGGCTACACCTTC. It yields the protein CASRVQGLMNGYTF.

V usage is TRBV5-1 and J usage is TRBJ1-2, with D possibly TRBD1 on 6 matching bases. The germline V gene has CDR1 SGHRS and CDR2 YFSETQ. The ends were cut back, 0 bases at V and 7 bases at J, with 16 bases in the middle. CDR3 length: 15 residues. In DNA, the CDR3 is TGCGCCAGCAGCTTGGAGGACAGTTCTCTTCGTGGCTACACCTTC. Protein sequence: CASSLEDSSLRGYTF.

This clone is a singleton in its sample. The CDR3 nucleotides read TGTGCCAGCAGCTTAACACGAGCGGGGGCCAACGAGCAGTACTTC. Its protein is CASSLTRAGANEQYF. The rearrangement links TRBV7-3 to TRBJ2-7; 8 bases agree with TRBD2. Germline values: CDR1 SGHTA, CDR2 FQGTGA. V was pared by 0 bases and J by 5 bases, with 6 bases of the junction left unmatched. This CDR3 region has 15 residues.

J is TRBJ1-3 and V is TRBV5-1; TRBD1 matches at 7 bases. Germline trimming cut 4 bases from V and 2 bases from J; bases unmatched to any gene: 3. The CDR3 contains 14 residues. In germline, CDR1 is SGHRS, CDR2 YFSETQ. CDR3 in DNA: TGCGCCAGCAGCCCGGGACAGCCTGGAAACACCATATATTTT. Its protein is CASSPGQPGNTIYF.

The rearrangement joins TRBV5-1 to TRBJ2-5; D gene uncertain. The V end lost 4 bases, the J end lost 6 bases, and 10 bases lay between the germline ends. From germline, CDR1 is SGHRS and CDR2 YFSETQ. The CDR3 is made up of 12 amino acids. As DNA, the CDR3 is TGCGCCAGCAGCAGCGACTTACAGACCCAGTACTTC. Translation gives CASSSDLQTQYF.

The chain couples TRBV30 to TRBJ1-5; perhaps TRBD1 as D (6 bases). The germline V and J ends were trimmed by 7 bases and 0 bases, with 16 bases remaining between them. CDR3 length equals 15 residues. The V gene's germline CDR1 is GTSNPN and CDR2 SVGIG (reference sequence). In DNA, the CDR3 is TGTGCCTTCAGGACAGAAGGATATAGCAATCAGCCCCAGCATTTT. Protein: CAFRTEGYSNQPQHF.

This clone was seen more than once but under ten times. V and J are TRBV12-3 or TRBV12-4 and TRBJ2-7, with a weak D call TRBD1 (5 bases). Trimming took off 4 bases at V and 7 bases at J, with 11 bases between the two ends. The CDR3 is 12 amino acids. CDR3 protein: CASSWGAIEQYF. The DNA of the CDR3 is TGTGCCAGCAGTTGGGGCGCGATAGAGCAGTACTTC.

The genes are TRBV19 and TRBJ2-2; D may be TRBD2 (5 bases). The CDR3 runs to 14 residues. Trimming stripped 6 bases from V and 3 bases from J, with 11 bases between. Germline CDR1 LNHDA, CDR2 SQIVND (reference sequence). CDR3: CASRASRDTGELFF. The CDR3 DNA follows: TGTGCCAGTAGGGCCTCGAGGGACACCGGGGAGCTGTTTTTT.

V usage is TRBV29-1 and J usage is TRBJ2-1; D perhaps matches TRBD1 (6 bases). CDR3 length equals 14 residues. V was shortened by 6 bases and J by 4 bases, with 16 bases between the two germline ends. Germline V lookup: CDR1 SQVTM, CDR2 ANQGSEA. CDR3 residues: CSVGYRDIYNEQFF. CDR3 sequence (DNA): TGCAGCGTGGGTTACCGGGACATATACAATGAGCAGTTCTTC.

This chain uses TRBV7-8 with TRBJ2-2, with 10 positions matching TRBD1. Germline CDR1 is SGHVS and CDR2 is FQNEAQ. With 0 bases clipped from V and 3 bases from J, the junction kept 4 bases outside the gene matches. This CDR3 is built from 17 residues. CDR3 loop: CASSLAGQGKDTGELFF. Here the CDR3 DNA reads TGTGCCAGCAGCTTAGCGGGACAGGGGAAGGACACCGGGGAGCTGTTTTTT.

The rearrangement uses TRBV15 and TRBJ2-1; weak D call: TRBD2 (6 bases). V lost 6 bases, J lost 6 bases, and 12 bases lay in between. The CDR3 sequence is 13 residues long. In germline, CDR1 is LNHNV, CDR2 YYDKDF (reference sequence). The CDR3 reads CATRPSGGNEQFF. The DNA of the CDR3 is TGTGCCACCAGGCCCTCCGGGGGCAATGAGCAGTTCTTC.

This chain connects TRBV7-9 to TRBJ1-4, with D perhaps matching TRBD1 (5 bases). The germline gives CDR1 SEHNR, CDR2 FQNEAQ (reference sequence). V was cut by 3 bases and J by 8 bases, with 10 bases left in between. The CDR3 loop spans 13 amino acids. The CDR3 nucleotides read TGTGCCAGCAGCTTCCGCAGGGCAGAAAAACTGTTTTTT. Amino acid sequence: CASSFRRAEKLFF.